Each of the 20 T cell receptor beta chains below was sequenced from the same sample in a study of immune evolution from preneoplasia to lung adenocarcinoma. The data were produced by immunoSEQ multiplex PCR, yet TCRdb's version contains in-frame clones alone and is incomplete. The table lists fewer than 50,000 clones, less than 80% of them singletons. Sequenced: FFPE invasive lung adenocarcinoma tissue. The source of these receptors is a person between 55 and 69 years old with lung adenocarcinoma.

The rearrangement uses TRBV7-9 and TRBJ2-2; possible D gene TRBD1, 5 bases. The CDR3 spans 16 residues. The germline CDR1 and CDR2 sequences are SEHNR and FQNEAQ (reference sequence). V shed 3 bases and J shed 3 bases, with 14 bases lying between them. This CDR3 reads CASSFSGLRHTGELFF. CDR3 coding DNA: TGTGCCAGCAGCTTTTCAGGGTTACGGCACACCGGGGAGCTGTTTTTT.

The chain links TRBV7-8 to TRBJ2-7; tentatively, D is TRBD2 (6 bases). The V gene's germline CDR1 is SGHVS and CDR2 FQNEAQ. This CDR3 region has 17 residues. Trimming cost V 4 bases and J 1 base, with 20 bases left between them. CDR3 in amino acids: CASSSGFGYSGSYEQYF. The CDR3 DNA is TGTGCCAGCAGCTCCGGTTTTGGTTATAGCGGTTCCTACGAGCAGTACTTC.

V gene TRBV15 combines with J gene TRBJ1-2; D is ambiguous. Trimming took 2 bases from V and 4 from J, leaving 8 bases between them. The CDR3 totals 13 residues. Per the germline V gene, CDR1 is LNHNV and CDR2 is YYDKDF (reference sequence). This CDR3 is CATSRNRPYGYTF. In nucleotides, the CDR3 is TGTGCCACCAGCAGAAACAGACCCTATGGCTACACCTTC.

The chain carries TRBV18 and TRBJ2-7; D is unresolved. The CDR3 extends over 14 amino acids. Germline V lookup: CDR1 KGHSH, CDR2 LQKENI. V lost 3 bases, J lost 0 bases, and 9 bases lay in between. CDR3 coding DNA: TGTGCCAGCTCACCGGCAGGAGCCTCCTACGAGCAGTACTTC. This translates into CASSPAGASYEQYF.

The chain joins TRBV27 to TRBJ2-7; 11 bases are shared with TRBD2. V dropped 3 bases and J dropped 2; count of bases not matched to a gene: 3. Looked up from germline, CDR1 is MNHEY and CDR2 is SMNVEV (reference sequence). This CDR3 is 15 amino acids long. The CDR3 loop reads CASSLGSGRAYEQYF. In DNA, the CDR3 is TGTGCCAGCAGTTTGGGTAGCGGGAGGGCCTACGAGCAGTACTTC.

CDR3 region: CASGGPGNTIYF. In DNA form, the CDR3 reads TGTGCCAGCGGGGGTCCTGGAAACACCATATATTTT. The V and J genes are TRBV9 and TRBJ1-3; weak D call: TRBD1 (5 bases). The CDR3 spans 12 residues. Trimming pared 7 bases from V and 2 bases from J, leaving 7 bases between. Germline CDR1 is SGDLS and CDR2 is YYNGEE.

The chain has TRBV19 and TRBJ1-2; no firm D call. CDR3 length: 14 amino acids. V lost 1 base, J lost 4 bases, and 10 bases lay in between. CDR1 LNHDA and CDR2 SQIVND come from the germline V gene (reference sequence). The CDR3 DNA reads as TGTGCCAGTAGTATAGGGGCCCGGGCCTATGGCTACACCTTC. Its protein is CASSIGARAYGYTF.

The genes are TRBV13 and TRBJ1-1, with D uncertain. Germline V gene data show CDR1 as PRHDT and CDR2 as FYEKMQ (reference sequence). The CDR3 runs to 13 residues. Deletions cut 4 bases from V and 5 bases from J, with 11 bases between. The CDR3 spells CASSSGGWTEAFF. DNA for the CDR3: TGTGCCAGCAGCTCGGGTGGCTGGACTGAAGCTTTCTTT. The full variable domain, in which reference TRBV13 and TRBJ1-1 provide the parts outside the CDR3, is AAGVIQSPRHLIKEKRETATLKCYPIPRHDTVYWYQQGPGQDPQFLISFYEKMQSDKGSIPDRFSAQQFSDYHSELNMSSLELGDSALYFCASSSGGWTEAFFGQGTRLTVV.

The rearrangement joins TRBV11-3 to TRBJ2-7, with TRBD2 as a possible D gene (6 bases). The CDR3 sequence is 14 residues long. CDR1 SGHNT and CDR2 YENEEA come from the germline V gene. Trimming shortened V by 3 bases and J by 4 bases, and 13 bases separated the two germline ends. CDR3 sequence: CASSFFTSTYEQYF. The CDR3 coding sequence is TGTGCCAGCAGCTTTTTTACTAGCACTTACGAGCAGTACTTC.

V usage is TRBV28 and J usage is TRBJ2-3; the match to TRBD2 covers 7 bases. Germline V gene lookup returns CDR1 MDHEN and CDR2 SYDVKM. V was clipped by 5 bases and J by 6 bases; unmatched bases: 17. The CDR3 runs 17 residues. The CDR3 sequence: CASSLLSLAEELDTQYF. In DNA, the CDR3 is TGTGCCAGCAGTCTCCTCTCTCTAGCGGAGGAATTGGATACGCAGTATTTT.

The CDR3 DNA reads TGTGCCAGCAGACAGGGAGACACTGAAGCTTTCTTT. Its translation is CASRQGDTEAFF. The chain is built from TRBV27 and TRBJ1-1, with D possibly matching TRBD1 (6 bases). V lost 6 bases to trimming and J lost 3 bases, with 8 bases between them. CDR3 size: 12 residues. Germline assignment: CDR1 MNHEY and CDR2 SMNVEV (reference sequence).

V is TRBV9 and J is TRBJ2-7; D ambiguous. V lost 0 bases, J lost 6 bases, and 10 bases lay in between. The CDR3 runs 13 residues. Germline V gives CDR1 SGDLS, CDR2 YYNGEE. The CDR3 spells CASSVAPYGEQYF. Here the CDR3 DNA reads TGTGCCAGCAGCGTAGCTCCCTACGGCGAGCAGTACTTC.

The V call is TRBV6-5, the J call TRBJ2-4; TRBD2 matches 13 bases. Per germline, CDR1 MNHEY and CDR2 SVGAGI. The V segment lost 4 bases and the J segment 7 bases; nucleotides outside the gene matches: 4. The CDR3 is 15 amino acids. CDR3 nucleotide sequence: TGTGCCAGCAGTTGGACTAGCGGGAGTCGGAACATTCAGTACTTC. Translated: CASSWTSGSRNIQYF.

This clone was seen only a few times. This chain connects TRBV4-1 to TRBJ2-7; D may be TRBD1 or TRBD2 (5 bases each). The CDR3 has 15 residues. Trimming left V 0 bases short and J 2 bases short, with 11 bases between. Per the germline V gene, CDR1 is MGHRA and CDR2 is YSYEKL. The CDR3 DNA reads as TGCGCCAGCAGCCAAGATCGGGGCAGGCCCTACGAGCAGTACTTC. This encodes CASSQDRGRPYEQYF.

The J gene is TRBJ2-1, the V gene TRBV28; tentative D call: TRBD2 (6 bases). Trimming left V 6 bases short and J 5 bases short, with 29 bases between. The CDR3 contains 19 residues. The germline CDR1 and CDR2 sequences are MDHEN and SYDVKM. CDR3 sequence reads: CASRLGIFGRQRGDNEQFF. CDR3 sequence (DNA): TGTGCCAGCAGACTGGGGATTTTCGGGAGACAAAGAGGTGACAATGAGCAGTTCTTC.

This clone has a single count. This chain joins TRBV5-8 and TRBJ2-1; D is unclear. Germline CDR1 SGHTS, CDR2 YDEGEE. Trimming shortened V by 7 bases and J by 5 bases, and 16 bases separated the two germline ends. This CDR3 has 14 residues. In nucleotides, the CDR3 is TGTGCCAGCCCCAGTAGGCTTTTTAACAATGAGCAGTTCTTC. Its translation: CASPSRLFNNEQFF.

A few counts support this clone. The chain joins TRBV4-3 to TRBJ2-7, with TRBD2 identical over 10 bases. CDR1 and CDR2 from the germline V gene are LGHNA and YSLEER. This CDR3 contains 18 residues. With V trimmed by 2 bases and J by 5 bases, 15 bases remained unmatched. CDR3 loop: CASSQPPGGLAGAHEQYF. In nucleotides, the CDR3 is TGCGCCAGCAGCCAACCCCCCGGAGGGCTAGCGGGAGCCCACGAGCAGTACTTC.

The chain recombines TRBV6-5 with TRBJ2-3, with TRBD2 matching 13 bases. The V gene end was trimmed by 9 bases and the J gene end by 10 bases; junction bases not matched to a gene: 7. The CDR3 covers 13 residues. Germline values: CDR1 MNHEY, CDR2 SVGAGI. The CDR3 DNA follows: TGTGCCAGTTGGACTAGCGGGAGATCTGCGCAGTATTTT. Translated, it gives CASWTSGRSAQYF.

J is TRBJ1-2 and V is TRBV29-1, with 12 bases aligning to TRBD1. The CDR3 extends over 13 amino acids. J gave up 5 bases and V 6 bases, and 4 bases lay outside the gene matches. The germline V gene encodes CDR1 SQVTM and CDR2 ANQGSEA. In DNA form, the CDR3 reads TGCAGCGTCGGGACAGGGGGCGAGTATGGCTACACCTTC. Translated, it gives CSVGTGGEYGYTF.

J is TRBJ1-4 and V is TRBV19; D not resolved. V lost 5 bases, J lost 8 bases, and 15 bases lay in between. Germline CDR1 LNHDA, CDR2 SQIVND (reference sequence). CDR3 length: 14 residues. CDR3 loop: CASSRKGNREKLFF. The CDR3 DNA follows: TGTGCCAGTAGTCGGAAGGGTAATAGAGAAAAACTGTTTTTT.